This record covers a single TCR beta chain. This sample stems from a study of blood T cell repertoires in COVID-19. Study as a whole: Donors in the United States, Italy and Spain gave samples during acute or convalescent COVID-19. Nucleic acid was either cDNA or gDNA, and it came from T cells, B-cell-depleted T cells, or PBMCs.

Per the study methods: Nucleated cell number was recorded as an estimate derived from reference gene primer amplification. The table came from immunoSEQ multiplex PCR; TCRdb's copy has only in-frame clones and leaves some out. From that table come the V and J calls and clone size; the DNA was used to work out D and trimming. Found here are about 110,000 clones, around 90% of them singletons; the top ten hold under 6%. This TCR was recovered from a woman aged 45-59 years with acute or convalescent COVID-19. Sequences were obtained from peripheral blood.

The DNA of the CDR3 is TGTGCCAGCAGTTTATCGGGGGGCTCCTACAATGAGCAGTTCTTC. Translated: CASSLSGGSYNEQFF. This sequence joins TRBV27 and TRBJ2-1, with D possibly TRBD2 on 6 matching bases. The CDR3 has 15 amino acids. CDR1 and CDR2 from the germline V gene are MNHEY and SMNVEV (reference sequence). Deletions cut 0 bases from V and 0 bases from J, with 6 bases between.